This TCR beta chain was sequenced in a study of blood T cell repertoires in COVID-19. The method was immunoSEQ multiplex PCR; TCRdb's version includes in-frame clones alone and lacks a portion of them. The sample contains approximately 250,000 clones, about 87% of which appear only once. With V trimmed by 8 bases and J by 4 bases, 3 bases remained unmatched. This CDR3 spans 12 amino acids. Germline V gene lookup returns CDR1 MGHDK and CDR2 SYGVNS. The sequenced sample was PBMCs or T cells enriched from blood (not recorded which). This clonotype originated in a woman aged 25 to 39 with acute COVID-19. This sequence joins TRBV25-1 and TRBJ2-3, with 7 bases matching TRBD2. CDR3 protein: CASGRVADTQYF. Here the CDR3 DNA reads TGTGCCAGCGGGAGGGTGGCAGATACGCAGTATTTT.